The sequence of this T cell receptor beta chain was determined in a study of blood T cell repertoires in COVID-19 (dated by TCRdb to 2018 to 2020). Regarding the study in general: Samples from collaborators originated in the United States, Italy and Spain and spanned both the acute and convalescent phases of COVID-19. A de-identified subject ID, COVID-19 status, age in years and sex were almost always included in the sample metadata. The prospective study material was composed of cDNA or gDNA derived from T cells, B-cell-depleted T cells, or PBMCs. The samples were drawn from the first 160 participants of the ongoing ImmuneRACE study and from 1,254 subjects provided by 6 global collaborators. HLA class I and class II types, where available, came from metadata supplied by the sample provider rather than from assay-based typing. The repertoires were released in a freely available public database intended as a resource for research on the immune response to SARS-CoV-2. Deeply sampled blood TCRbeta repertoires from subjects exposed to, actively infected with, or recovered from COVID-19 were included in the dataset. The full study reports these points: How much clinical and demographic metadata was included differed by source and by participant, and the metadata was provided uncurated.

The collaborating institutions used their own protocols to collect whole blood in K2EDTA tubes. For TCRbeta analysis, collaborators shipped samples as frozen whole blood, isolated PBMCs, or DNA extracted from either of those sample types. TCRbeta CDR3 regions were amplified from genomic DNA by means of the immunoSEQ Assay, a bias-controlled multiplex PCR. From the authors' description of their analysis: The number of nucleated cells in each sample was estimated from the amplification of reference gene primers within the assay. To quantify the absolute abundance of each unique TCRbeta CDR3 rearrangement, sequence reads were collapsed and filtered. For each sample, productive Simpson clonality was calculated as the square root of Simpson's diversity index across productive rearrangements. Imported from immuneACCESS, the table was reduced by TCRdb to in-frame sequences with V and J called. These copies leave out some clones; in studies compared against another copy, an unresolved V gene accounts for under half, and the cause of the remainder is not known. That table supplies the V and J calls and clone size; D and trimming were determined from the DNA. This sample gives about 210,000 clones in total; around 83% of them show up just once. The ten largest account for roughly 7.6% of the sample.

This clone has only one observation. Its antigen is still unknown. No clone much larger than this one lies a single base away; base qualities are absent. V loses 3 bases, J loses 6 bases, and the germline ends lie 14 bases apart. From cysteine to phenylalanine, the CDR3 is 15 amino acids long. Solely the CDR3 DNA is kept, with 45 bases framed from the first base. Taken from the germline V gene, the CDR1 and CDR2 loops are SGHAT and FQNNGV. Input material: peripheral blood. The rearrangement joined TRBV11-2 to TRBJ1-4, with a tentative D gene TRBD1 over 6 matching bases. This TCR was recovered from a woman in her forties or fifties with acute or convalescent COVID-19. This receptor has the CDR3 CASSFTHRVDEKLFF. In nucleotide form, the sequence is TGTGCCAGCAGCTTTACCCACAGGGTCGATGAAAAACTGTTTTTT.